These T cell receptor beta chains were read from a single sample in a study of shared T cell receptors in the human thymus. Clones were sequenced by immunoSEQ multiplex PCR, and TCRdb holds only the in-frame ones, with some missing. Altogether about 400,000 clones are present, approximately 95% being singletons, with the ten largest covering approximately 0.02%. The sequenced sample was thymocytes. The receptors originated from a human donor. Both conserved end residues are part of each CDR3. D genes are given only for firm matches. Clone size is not always given. Where it is, it says once, few, many or a class for expanded clones.

TGCGCCAGCAGCCATCTCGCGGACAGGGGGCGATCCTACGAGCAGTACTTC	CASSHLADRGRSYEQYF	17	TRBD1	-	TRBJ2-7	TRBV4-1
TGTGCCACCCAAGATACGCAGTATTTT	CATQDTQYF	9	-	once	TRBJ2-3	TRBV6-4
TGTGCCAGCACCTGGACAGGCCCGGGCCCAGATACGCAGTATTTT	CASTWTGPGPDTQYF	15	TRBD1	-	TRBJ2-3	TRBV27
TGTGCCAGCAGTTTCCACACAGATACGCAGTATTTT	CASSFHTDTQYF	12	-	few	TRBJ2-3	TRBV28
TGTGCCAGTAGTACCCTACGTGGACAGGGGCAAGAGACCCAGTACTTC	CASSTLRGQGQETQYF	16	TRBD1	-	TRBJ2-5	TRBV19
TGTGCCAGCAGCCATGCAGAACTAGCGGGAGCCCCCAGCACAGATACGCAGTATTTT	CASSHAELAGAPSTDTQYF	19	TRBD2	-	TRBJ2-3	TRBV4-2
TGTGCCACCAGCAGTCGCGGGAGGGCCTCCCACAATGAGCAGTTCTTC	CATSSRGRASHNEQFF	16	TRBD2	-	TRBJ2-1	TRBV15
TGTGCCAGCAGCTTAGGGGAGAACACTGAAGCTTTCTTT	CASSLGENTEAFF	13	-	-	TRBJ1-1	TRBV7-2
TGCGCCAGCGGGGGGGGCTACGAGCAGTACTTC	CASGGGYEQYF	11	TRBD2	-	TRBJ2-7	TRBV10-1
TGTGCCAGTAGTATTATCGGAAGGGAGGCCTTCTCCTACAATGAGCAGTTCTTC	CASSIIGREAFSYNEQFF	18	-	-	TRBJ2-1	TRBV19
TGCAGCGTTGATGGCGTCACGGACAGGGACGGCGGCTACACCTTC	CSVDGVTDRDGGYTF	15	TRBD1	-	TRBJ1-2	TRBV29-1